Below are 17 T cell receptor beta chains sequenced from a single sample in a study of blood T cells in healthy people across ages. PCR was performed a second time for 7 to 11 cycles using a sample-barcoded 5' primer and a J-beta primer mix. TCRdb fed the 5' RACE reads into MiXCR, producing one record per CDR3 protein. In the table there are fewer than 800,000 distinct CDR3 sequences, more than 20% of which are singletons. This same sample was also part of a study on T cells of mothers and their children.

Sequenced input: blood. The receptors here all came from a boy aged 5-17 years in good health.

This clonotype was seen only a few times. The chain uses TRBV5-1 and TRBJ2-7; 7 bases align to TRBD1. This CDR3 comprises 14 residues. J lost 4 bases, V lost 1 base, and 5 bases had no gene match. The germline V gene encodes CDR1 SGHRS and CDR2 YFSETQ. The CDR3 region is CASSLTGVTYEQYF. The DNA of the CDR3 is TGCGCCAGCAGCTTGACAGGGGTAACGTACGAGCAGTACTTC.

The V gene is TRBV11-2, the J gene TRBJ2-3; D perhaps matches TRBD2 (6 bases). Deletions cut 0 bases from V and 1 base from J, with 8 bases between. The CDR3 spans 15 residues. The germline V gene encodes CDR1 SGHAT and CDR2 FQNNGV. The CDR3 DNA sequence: TGTGCCAGCAGCTTAGATTCTAGCGGCACAGATACGCAGTATTTT. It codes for CASSLDSSGTDTQYF. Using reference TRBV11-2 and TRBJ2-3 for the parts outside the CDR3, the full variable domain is EAGVAQSPRYKIIEKRQSVAFWCNPISGHATLYWYQQILGQGPKLLIQFQNNGVVDDSQLPKDRFSAERLKGVDSTLKIQPAKLEDSAVYLCASSLDSSGTDTQYFGPGTRLTVL.

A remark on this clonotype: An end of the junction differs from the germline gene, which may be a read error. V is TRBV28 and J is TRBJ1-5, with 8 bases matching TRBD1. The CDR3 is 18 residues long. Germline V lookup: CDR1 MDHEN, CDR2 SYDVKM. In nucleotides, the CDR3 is TGTGCCAGCAGTTTATCGGGACAGGAGGGGTTTAGCAATCAGACCCAGCATTTT. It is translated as CASSLSGQEGFSNQTQHF.

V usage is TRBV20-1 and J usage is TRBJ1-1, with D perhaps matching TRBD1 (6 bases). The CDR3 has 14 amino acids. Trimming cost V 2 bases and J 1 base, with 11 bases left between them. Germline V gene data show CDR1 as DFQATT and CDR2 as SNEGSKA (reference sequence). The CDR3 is CSARRQGTNTEAFF. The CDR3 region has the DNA TGCAGTGCTAGAAGGCAGGGGACGAACACTGAAGCTTTCTTT.

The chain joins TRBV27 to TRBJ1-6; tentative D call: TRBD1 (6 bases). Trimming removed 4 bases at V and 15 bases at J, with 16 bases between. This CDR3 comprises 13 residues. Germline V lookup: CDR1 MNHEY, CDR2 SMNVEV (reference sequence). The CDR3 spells CASSSGAGFFLHF. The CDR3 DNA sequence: TGTGCCAGCAGTTCGGGGGCAGGGTTTTTCCTCCACTTT.

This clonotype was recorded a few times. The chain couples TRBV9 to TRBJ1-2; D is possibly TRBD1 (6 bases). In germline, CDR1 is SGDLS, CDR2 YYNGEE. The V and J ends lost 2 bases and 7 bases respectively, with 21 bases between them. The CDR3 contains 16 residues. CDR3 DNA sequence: TGTGCCAGCAGCGTCGGTACCCGGGACATTCAAGGTGGCTACACCTTC. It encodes CASSVGTRDIQGGYTF.

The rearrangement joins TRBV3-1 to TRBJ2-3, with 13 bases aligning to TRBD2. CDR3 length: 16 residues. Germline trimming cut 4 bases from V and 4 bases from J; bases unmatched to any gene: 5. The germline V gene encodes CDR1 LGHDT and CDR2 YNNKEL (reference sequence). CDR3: CASSRTSGGAADTQYF. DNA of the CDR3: TGTGCCAGCAGCCGGACTAGCGGGGGAGCAGCAGATACGCAGTATTTT.

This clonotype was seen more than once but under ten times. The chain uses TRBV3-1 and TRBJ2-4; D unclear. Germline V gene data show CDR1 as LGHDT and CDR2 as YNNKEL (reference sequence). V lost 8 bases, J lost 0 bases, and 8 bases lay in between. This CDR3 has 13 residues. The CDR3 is CASASGAKNIQYF. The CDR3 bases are TGTGCCAGCGCGAGTGGAGCCAAAAACATTCAGTACTTC.

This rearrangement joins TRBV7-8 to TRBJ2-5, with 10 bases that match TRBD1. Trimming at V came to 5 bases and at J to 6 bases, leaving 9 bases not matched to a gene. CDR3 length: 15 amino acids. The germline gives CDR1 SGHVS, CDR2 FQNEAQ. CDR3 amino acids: CASSPMDRGAQTQYF. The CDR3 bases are TGTGCCAGCAGCCCGATGGACAGGGGGGCACAGACCCAGTACTTC.

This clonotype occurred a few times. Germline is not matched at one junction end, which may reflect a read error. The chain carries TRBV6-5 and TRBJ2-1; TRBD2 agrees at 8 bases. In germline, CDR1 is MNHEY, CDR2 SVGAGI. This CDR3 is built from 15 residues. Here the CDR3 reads CASQVLAGGYNEQFF. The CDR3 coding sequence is TGTGCCAGCCAGGTGCTGGCGGGAGGCTACAATGAACAGTTCTTC.

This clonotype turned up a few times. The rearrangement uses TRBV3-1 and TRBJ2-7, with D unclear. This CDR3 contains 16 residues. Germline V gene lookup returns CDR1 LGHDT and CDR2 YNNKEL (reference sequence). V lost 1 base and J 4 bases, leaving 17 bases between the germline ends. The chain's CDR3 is CASSQAPRAEVYEQYF. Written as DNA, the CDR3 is TGTGCCAGCAGCCAAGCCCCCCGGGCCGAGGTGTACGAGCAGTACTTC.

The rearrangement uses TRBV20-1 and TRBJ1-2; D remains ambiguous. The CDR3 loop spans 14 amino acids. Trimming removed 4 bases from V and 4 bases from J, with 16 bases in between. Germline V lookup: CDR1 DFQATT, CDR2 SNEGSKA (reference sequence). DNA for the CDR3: TGCAGTGCTAACTTCCAGGACTATTTCTATGGCTACACCTTC. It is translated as CSANFQDYFYGYTF.

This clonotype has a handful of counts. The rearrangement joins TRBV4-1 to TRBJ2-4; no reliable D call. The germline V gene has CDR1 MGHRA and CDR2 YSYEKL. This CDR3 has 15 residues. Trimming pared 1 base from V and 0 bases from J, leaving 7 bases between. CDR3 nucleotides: TGCGCCAGCAGCCAAGTAGCCGTAGCCAAAAACATTCAGTACTTC. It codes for CASSQVAVAKNIQYF.

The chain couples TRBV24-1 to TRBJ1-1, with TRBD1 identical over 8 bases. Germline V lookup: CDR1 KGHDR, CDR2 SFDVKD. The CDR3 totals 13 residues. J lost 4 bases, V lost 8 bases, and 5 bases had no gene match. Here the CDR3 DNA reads TGTGCCACCACGAGGACAGGGTCCACTGAAGCTTTCTTT. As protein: CATTRTGSTEAFF.

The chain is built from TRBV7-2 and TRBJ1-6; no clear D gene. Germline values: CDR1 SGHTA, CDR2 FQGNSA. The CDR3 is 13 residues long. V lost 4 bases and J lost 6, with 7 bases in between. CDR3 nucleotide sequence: TGTGCCAGCAGCTCGACGGGTAATTCACCCCTCCACTTT. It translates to CASSSTGNSPLHF.

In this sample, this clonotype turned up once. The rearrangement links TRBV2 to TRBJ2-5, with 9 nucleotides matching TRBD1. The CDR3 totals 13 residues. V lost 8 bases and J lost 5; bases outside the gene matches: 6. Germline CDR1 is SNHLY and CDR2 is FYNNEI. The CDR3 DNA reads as TGTGCCAGCGAGTGGACAGGGGACGAGACCCAGTACTTC. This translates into CASEWTGDETQYF.

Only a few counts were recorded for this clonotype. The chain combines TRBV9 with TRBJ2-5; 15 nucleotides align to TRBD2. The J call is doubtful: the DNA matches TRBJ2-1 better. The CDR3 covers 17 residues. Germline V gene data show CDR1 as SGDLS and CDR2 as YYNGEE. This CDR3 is CASSAEPGLAGGGEQFF. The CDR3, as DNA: TGTGCCAGCAGCGCCGAACCGGGACTAGCGGGGGGAGGTGAGCAGTTCTTC.